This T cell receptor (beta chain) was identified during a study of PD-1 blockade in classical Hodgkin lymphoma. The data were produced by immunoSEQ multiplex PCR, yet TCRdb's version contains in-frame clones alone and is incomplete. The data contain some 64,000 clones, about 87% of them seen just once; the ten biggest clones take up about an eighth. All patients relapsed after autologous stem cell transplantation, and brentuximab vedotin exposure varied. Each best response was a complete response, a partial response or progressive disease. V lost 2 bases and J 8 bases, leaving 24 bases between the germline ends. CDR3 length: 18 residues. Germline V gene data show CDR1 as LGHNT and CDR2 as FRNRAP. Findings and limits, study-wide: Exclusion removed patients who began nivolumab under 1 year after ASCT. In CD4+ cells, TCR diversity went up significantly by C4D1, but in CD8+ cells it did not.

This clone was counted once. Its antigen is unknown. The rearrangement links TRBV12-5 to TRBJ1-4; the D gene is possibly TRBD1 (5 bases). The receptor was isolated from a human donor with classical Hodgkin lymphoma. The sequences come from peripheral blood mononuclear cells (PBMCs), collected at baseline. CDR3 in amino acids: CASGLSIFGRGLGEKLFF. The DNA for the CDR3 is TGTGCTAGTGGTTTGAGTATCTTTGGGAGGGGATTGGGAGAAAAACTGTTTTTT.